This note documents a single T cell receptor (beta chain) sequence. The antigen is undetermined. Following RNA extraction, reverse transcription yielded cDNA that acted as the sequencing template. The method was immunoSEQ multiplex PCR; TCRdb's version includes in-frame clones alone and lacks a portion of them. The table shows 140,000 to 150,000 clones, with approximately 50% occurring only once. The sample belongs to a study of CD8+ T cells in alopecia areata. Study information: Among treated patients, oral tofacitinib was administered at 5 to 10 mg twice daily. Treatment ran 6 to 18 months, with 6 months of follow-up afterward. Study observations and caveats: Possibly as an HLA-related effect, TCR sharing across patients appeared less clear than in mice.

The sequence was obtained from a human donor with alopecia areata. The sample in question was CD4+ T cells sorted from blood, obtained at week 0.

The CDR3 spells CATRGGGYNEQFF. CDR3 nucleotide sequence: TGTGCCACGAGAGGGGGGGGATACAATGAGCAGTTCTTC. The chain carries TRBV19 and TRBJ2-1; a weak D match, TRBD2 (7 bases). The CDR3 covers 13 residues. Germline loops: CDR1 LNHDA, CDR2 SQIVND (reference sequence). V was pared by 10 bases and J by 4 bases, with 14 bases between.